These 19 T cell receptor beta chains came from one sample sequenced in a study of human T cells and chemical hapten exposure (dated by TCRdb to the early 2020s). The time point label here, explained by the study, means: patch test 2, 6 weeks after DPC sensitization. Read against the paper, the sample's treatment or condition label means: therapeutic diphenylcyclopropenone sensitization with weekly scalp DPC. Total RNA was extracted from unfractionated whole blood that had been collected in Tempus Blood RNA tubes. Library creation used RACE. For sequencing, a NextSeq 500 was employed. Starting from the raw public reads, TCRdb applied fastp trimming at Q25, assembled clones with MiXCR and retained in-frame beta chains. CDR3 protein sequences are deduplicated, and each keeps its most common genes and DNA. This sample has 35,000 to 50,000 distinct CDR3 sequences in its table, and 9.5% to 10% of those were observed once. More than 13% of the sample belongs to the ten largest clones.

Here the sequenced sample was whole blood, taken in connection with sensitization to the hapten diphenylcyclopropenone (DPC). The receptors were sampled from a woman between 25 and 40 years old with alopecia areata. Some clones in this sample may be carry-over from other donors' samples.

This clonotype was recorded a few times. The rearrangement links TRBV21-1 to TRBJ2-7. TRBV21-1 is reported as a pseudogene. The CDR3 is made up of 10 amino acids. The CDR3 reads CASSNDEQYF. In nucleotides, the CDR3 is TGTGCCAGCAGCAACGACGAGCAGTACTTC.

The sample holds many counts of this clonotype. V usage is TRBV20-1 and J usage is TRBJ2-7; D could derive from TRBD1 or TRBD2 (5 bases each). The V end lost 2 bases, the J end lost 2 bases, and 13 bases lay between the germline ends. CDR3 length: 14 amino acids. CDR1 DFQATT and CDR2 SNEGSKA come from the germline V gene (reference sequence). CDR3 amino acids: CSARSGDDPYEQYF. The CDR3 nucleotides are TGCAGTGCTAGAAGTGGGGACGACCCCTACGAGCAGTACTTC.

V gene TRBV7-2 combines with J gene TRBJ2-7; D gene ambiguous. The V end was cut by 2 bases, the J end by 3 bases, with 17 bases between. The CDR3 is 16 amino acids. CDR1 SGHTA and CDR2 FQGNSA come from the germline V gene. Here the CDR3 reads CASSLREPYTIYEQYF. CDR3 nucleotide sequence: TGTGCCAGCAGCTTACGTGAGCCTTACACCATCTACGAGCAGTACTTC.

The rearrangement links TRBV4-3 to TRBJ1-6, with 7 positions matching TRBD1. This CDR3 comprises 18 residues. V was clipped by 0 bases and J by 8 bases; unmatched bases: 13. The germline CDR1 and CDR2 sequences are LGHNA and YSLEER. The CDR3 loop is CASSQDLPDRRRYSPLHF. The CDR3 DNA reads as TGCGCCAGCAGCCAAGATCTACCGGACAGGAGGAGGTATTCACCCCTCCACTTT.

This clonotype has only a few counts. The chain employs TRBV30 and TRBJ1-1; 9 nucleotides match TRBD1. The germline CDR1 and CDR2 sequences are GTSNPN and SVGIG (reference sequence). The CDR3 is made up of 13 amino acids. Losses at the gene ends were 2 bases for V and 13 bases for J; bases not matched to a gene: 11. The CDR3 protein is CAWSTKSGTGSFF. The CDR3 region has the DNA TGTGCCTGGAGTACTAAATCCGGGACAGGGAGTTTCTTT.

This clonotype has only a few counts. This may be a read error, as it is one base from a much larger clone. The V call is TRBV12-3 or TRBV12-4, the J call TRBJ2-7, with 7 bases matching TRBD1. After removal of 3 bases from V and 3 bases from J, the junction contained 2 bases not matched to a gene. This CDR3 spans 13 amino acids. DNA for the CDR3: TGTGCCAGCAGTTTCCGACAGGGCTACGAGCAGTACTTC. Residues: CASSFRQGYEQYF.

This clonotype has at least ten counts. The chain joins TRBV5-1 to TRBJ1-5; 8 bases fit TRBD1. This CDR3 region has 15 residues. Germline V gene lookup returns CDR1 SGHRS and CDR2 YFSETQ. The V gene end was trimmed by 3 bases and the J gene end by 0 bases; junction bases not matched to a gene: 2. CDR3 loop: CASSSDRASNQPQHF. In nucleotides, the CDR3 is TGCGCCAGCAGCTCGGACAGGGCTAGCAATCAGCCCCAGCATTTT.

In this sample, this clonotype turned up many times. The rearrangement links TRBV29-1 to TRBJ1-1, with TRBD1 as a possible D gene (6 bases). With 5 bases removed from V and 1 base from J, the gap between germline ends came to 17 bases. CDR1 SQVTM and CDR2 ANQGSEA come from the germline V gene. The CDR3 has 15 amino acids. The CDR3 loop reads CSVPRGRGPNTEAFF. CDR3 nucleotides: TGCAGCGTTCCCAGGGGACGGGGACCGAACACTGAAGCTTTCTTT.

This clonotype was picked up many times. This chain links TRBV2 with TRBJ1-2; a possible D gene is TRBD1 (6 bases). The CDR3 loop spans 15 amino acids. Trimming removed 8 bases from V and 4 bases from J, with 20 bases in between. CDR1 SNHLY and CDR2 FYNNEI come from the germline V gene. Here the CDR3 DNA reads TGTGCCAGCTTGCCGCTGGGCAGGGGAGGCTATGGCTACACCTTC. It yields the protein CASLPLGRGGYGYTF.

This clonotype was seen a handful of times. The chain couples TRBV7-6 to TRBJ1-5; D is ambiguous. CDR1 and CDR2 from the germline V gene are SGHVS and FNYEAQ. Between the trimmed V and J ends, which lost 5 bases and 3 bases, there was a span of 11 bases. The CDR3 sequence is 14 residues long. The CDR3 loop reads CASSPLENNQPQHF. The CDR3 DNA reads as TGTGCCAGCAGCCCCCTCGAGAACAATCAGCCCCAGCATTTT. Full variable domain (remainder filled in from reference TRBV7-6 and TRBJ1-5): GAGVSQSPRYKVTKRGQDVALRCDPISGHVSLYWYRQALGQGPEFLTYFNYEAQQDKSGLPNDRFSAERPEGSISTLTIQRTEQRDSAMYRCASSPLENNQPQHFGDGTRLSIL.

In this sample, this clonotype turned up once. This rearrangement joins TRBV6-6 to TRBJ1-5, with 9 bases identical to TRBD1. Looked up from germline, CDR1 is MNHNY and CDR2 is SVGAGI (reference sequence). The ends lost 6 bases at V and 3 bases at J; junction bases unmatched: 6. CDR3 length: 15 amino acids. CDR3 amino acids: CASRNTGGLNQPQHF. CDR3 coding DNA: TGTGCCAGCAGGAATACAGGGGGCCTCAATCAGCCCCAGCATTTT.

The rearrangement links TRBV29-1 to TRBJ1-2, with D uncertain. Germline V gene sequence: CDR1 SQVTM, CDR2 ANQGSEA. V shed 0 bases and J shed 4 bases, with 15 bases lying between them. The CDR3 is 15 amino acids. The CDR3 nucleotides read TGCAGCGTTGAAGATGGTCAGTCGGGCGTCTATGGCTACACCTTC. Its protein is CSVEDGQSGVYGYTF.

This clonotype was counted only a few times. J is TRBJ2-5 and V is TRBV20-1; 12 bases map to TRBD2. The CDR3 has 16 amino acids. Germline loops: CDR1 DFQATT, CDR2 SNEGSKA (reference sequence). The trim removed 5 bases at V and 5 bases at J, leaving 12 bases unmatched. CDR3 amino acids: CSAGDASGGAEETQYF. The CDR3 coding sequence is TGCAGTGCTGGGGACGCTAGCGGGGGGGCCGAGGAGACCCAGTACTTC.

The chain recombines TRBV7-2 with TRBJ2-7, with no clear D. The V end was cut by 5 bases, the J end by 0 bases, with 5 bases between. Germline values: CDR1 SGHTA, CDR2 FQGNSA. The CDR3 sequence is 12 residues long. The CDR3: CASSLYSYEQYF. The CDR3 DNA is TGTGCCAGCAGCCTCTACTCCTACGAGCAGTACTTC.

This clonotype occurred many times. The chain is built from TRBV7-9 and TRBJ1-1; D gene unclear. CDR3 length: 13 amino acids. V lost 1 base to trimming and J lost 1 base, with 4 bases between them. Germline CDR1 and CDR2: SEHNR and FQNEAQ (reference sequence). CDR3 sequence (DNA): TGTGCCAGCAGCTTAGGACAGAACACTGAAGCTTTCTTT. As protein: CASSLGQNTEAFF.

This clonotype came up many times. J is TRBJ1-6 and V is TRBV7-3; tentative D call: TRBD1 (5 bases). Looked up from germline, CDR1 is SGHTA and CDR2 is FQGTGA. There are 13 residues in the CDR3. V was shortened by 5 bases and J by 9 bases, with 11 bases between the two germline ends. CDR3 DNA: TGTGCCAGCAGCGAGGGCGGGGGTTCACCCCTCCACTTT. The encoded protein is CASSEGGGSPLHF.

The gene calls are TRBV12-3 or TRBV12-4 and TRBJ2-2, with D possibly matching TRBD2 (6 bases). The CDR3 has 14 amino acids. The V end lost 3 bases, the J end lost 3 bases, and 8 bases lay between the germline ends. CDR3 nucleotide sequence: TGTGCCAGCAGTTTCTCGGGAGACACCGGGGAGCTGTTTTTT. This gives the protein CASSFSGDTGELFF.

This clonotype occurred many times. The rearrangement links TRBV4-3 to TRBJ2-3; the match to TRBD1 covers 7 bases. The V and J ends lost 0 bases and 6 bases, in that order; junction bases with no gene match: 9. The CDR3 totals 16 residues. Per the germline V gene, CDR1 is LGHNA and CDR2 is YSLEER. The CDR3 is CASSQDYHRGFDTQYF. CDR3 DNA sequence: TGCGCCAGCAGCCAAGATTACCACAGGGGATTCGATACGCAGTATTTT.

This clonotype came up many times. The gene calls are TRBV28 and TRBJ1-1; D is ambiguous. The V end was cut by 5 bases, the J end by 3 bases, with 7 bases between. Germline V gives CDR1 MDHEN, CDR2 SYDVKM. This CDR3 has 12 amino acids. The CDR3 DNA reads as TGTGCCAGCAGTGCAGAGTACACTGAAGCTTTCTTT. Its protein product is CASSAEYTEAFF. Combining the CDR3 with reference TRBV28 and TRBJ1-1 gives the whole variable domain DVKVTQSSRYLVKRTGEKVFLECVQDMDHENMFWYRQDPGLGLRLIYFSYDVKMKEKGDIPEGYSVSREKKERFSLILESASTNQTSMYLCASSAEYTEAFFGQGTRLTVV.